This entry lists 13 T cell receptor beta chains sequenced from one sample in a study of blood T cell repertoires in COVID-19. Assay: immunoSEQ multiplex PCR; the TCRdb copy retains only in-frame clones and omits some. The sample includes 250,000 to 300,000 clones, about 87% of them seen just once. The sample taken for sequencing was peripheral blood. These receptors were taken from a woman aged 60-75 years with COVID-19, enrolled during active disease.

The gene calls are TRBV28 and TRBJ2-7; 7 nucleotides agree with TRBD1. The CDR3 is 15 residues long. The germline gives CDR1 MDHEN, CDR2 SYDVKM. V trimming: 6 bases; J trimming: 0 bases; junction bases outside the gene matches: 8. As DNA, the CDR3 is TGTGCCAGCAGGACAACCCGGACAGGCTCCTACGAGCAGTACTTC. Its translation: CASRTTRTGSYEQYF.

This clone came up once. The chain is built from TRBV7-9 and TRBJ2-1; 8 nucleotides line up with TRBD2. This CDR3 spans 15 amino acids. V shed 1 base, J shed 6 bases, and the junction held 5 bases outside the gene matches. Germline V lookup: CDR1 SEHNR, CDR2 FQNEAQ (reference sequence). CDR3 sequence: CASSLGAGEFNEQFF. The CDR3 bases are TGTGCCAGCAGCTTAGGAGCGGGGGAGTTCAATGAGCAGTTCTTC.

V gene TRBV9 combines with J gene TRBJ2-2; D unresolved. The CDR3 totals 14 residues. Trimming took 2 bases from V and 5 from J, leaving 10 bases between them. Per germline, CDR1 SGDLS and CDR2 YYNGEE. CDR3 DNA: TGTGCCAGCAGCGTCGAGGTTGGGACCGGGGAGCTGTTTTTT. Translation gives CASSVEVGTGELFF.

The chain is built from TRBV28 and TRBJ1-1; TRBD1 matches 7 bases. Germline trimming cut 6 bases from V and 0 bases from J; bases unmatched to any gene: 7. This CDR3 has 15 residues. Germline CDR1 is MDHEN and CDR2 is SYDVKM. This CDR3 is CASSVPGQMNTEAFF. The CDR3 DNA reads TGTGCCAGCAGCGTACCGGGACAGATGAACACTGAAGCTTTCTTT. Based on the CDR3 plus reference TRBV28 and TRBJ1-1, the full variable domain is DVKVTQSSRYLVKRTGEKVFLECVQDMDHENMFWYRQDPGLGLRLIYFSYDVKMKEKGDIPEGYSVSREKKERFSLILESASTNQTSMYLCASSVPGQMNTEAFFGQGTRLTVV.

This clone was seen more than once but under ten times. The genes are TRBV5-1 and TRBJ2-7, with 7 bases matching TRBD2. Trimming took 4 bases from V and 6 from J; bases not matched to a gene: 10. Germline V gives CDR1 SGHRS, CDR2 YFSETQ. The CDR3 has 14 amino acids. CDR3 protein: CASSQIVGGPEQYF. CDR3 sequence (DNA): TGCGCCAGCAGCCAAATAGTGGGAGGGCCCGAGCAGTACTTC.

This clone has just one count. The CDR3 DNA sequence: TGTGCCAGCAGCCAAGATGGGGCAGAGGATGGCTACACCTTC. Amino acid sequence: CASSQDGAEDGYTF. The chain joins TRBV4-2 to TRBJ1-2, with D possibly matching TRBD1 (5 bases). The germline CDR1 and CDR2 sequences are LGHNA and YNFKEQ. The CDR3 has 14 amino acids. V was shortened by 0 bases and J by 6 bases, with 11 bases between the two germline ends.

As for this clone: At one end the junction does not follow the germline gene, possibly because of a read error. J is TRBJ2-1 and V is TRBV6-4, with 10 positions matching TRBD2. Per germline, CDR1 MRHNA and CDR2 SNTAGT. This CDR3 contains 15 residues. The CDR3 sequence: CASSVVAGGDNEQFF. The CDR3 coding sequence is TGTGCCAGCAGCGTCGTAGCGGGAGGAGACAATGAACAGTTCTTC.

This clone was seen a handful of times. The chain couples TRBV10-3 to TRBJ2-1, with 7 bases aligning to TRBD2. Germline CDR1 reads ENHRY; CDR2 reads SYGVKD. Unmatched junction bases numbered 9, after V lost 0 bases and J lost 7 bases. The CDR3 is made up of 16 amino acids. The CDR3 is CAISESTGGSMNEQFF. The DNA for the CDR3 is TGTGCCATCAGTGAGTCGACTGGCGGGAGTATGAATGAGCAGTTCTTC.

DNA for the CDR3: TGTGCCAGCAGCTTAGCGCGCGGGGCCAGCAATCAGCCCCAGCATTTT. It yields the protein CASSLARGASNQPQHF. The chain links TRBV7-8 to TRBJ1-5; perhaps TRBD1 as D (5 bases). Germline V gives CDR1 SGHVS, CDR2 FQNEAQ. The CDR3 length is 16 residues. V shed 0 bases and J shed 1 base, with 10 bases lying between them.

This clone has more than one count but fewer than ten. V is TRBV7-9 and J is TRBJ2-5; D not resolved. CDR1 is SEHNR, CDR2 FQNEAQ, per germline (reference sequence). V was pared by 0 bases and J by 0 bases, with 11 bases between. The CDR3 has 16 amino acids. CDR3 DNA sequence: TGTGCCAGCAGCTTAGCCCTTCGTCGGTACCAAGAGACCCAGTACTTC. Translation gives CASSLALRRYQETQYF.

The J gene is TRBJ2-3, the V gene TRBV2; 13 bases align to TRBD2. Germline V lookup: CDR1 SNHLY, CDR2 FYNNEI. The junction had 2 bases not matched to a gene; V was cut back by 6 bases and J by 5 bases. The CDR3 length is 14 residues. As DNA, the CDR3 is TGTGCCAGCAGGAGGACTAGCGGGAGAGATACGCAGTATTTT. As protein: CASRRTSGRDTQYF.

The V gene is TRBV2, the J gene TRBJ1-1; D is unclear. The V end lost 6 bases, the J end lost 1 base, and 9 bases lay between the germline ends. This CDR3 contains 13 residues. Germline V lookup: CDR1 SNHLY, CDR2 FYNNEI. DNA of the CDR3: TGTGCCAGCAGGATCAGACAGAACACTGAAGCTTTCTTT. Its translation is CASRIRQNTEAFF.

A few counts support this clone. J is TRBJ1-6 and V is TRBV30; D not certain. This CDR3 spans 13 amino acids. The V end was cut by 0 bases, the J end by 10 bases, with 10 bases between. Germline-derived CDR1 and CDR2 are GTSNPN and SVGIG (reference sequence). The CDR3: CAWSVEGTSPLHF. DNA for the CDR3: TGTGCCTGGAGTGTGGAGGGAACCTCACCCCTCCACTTT.